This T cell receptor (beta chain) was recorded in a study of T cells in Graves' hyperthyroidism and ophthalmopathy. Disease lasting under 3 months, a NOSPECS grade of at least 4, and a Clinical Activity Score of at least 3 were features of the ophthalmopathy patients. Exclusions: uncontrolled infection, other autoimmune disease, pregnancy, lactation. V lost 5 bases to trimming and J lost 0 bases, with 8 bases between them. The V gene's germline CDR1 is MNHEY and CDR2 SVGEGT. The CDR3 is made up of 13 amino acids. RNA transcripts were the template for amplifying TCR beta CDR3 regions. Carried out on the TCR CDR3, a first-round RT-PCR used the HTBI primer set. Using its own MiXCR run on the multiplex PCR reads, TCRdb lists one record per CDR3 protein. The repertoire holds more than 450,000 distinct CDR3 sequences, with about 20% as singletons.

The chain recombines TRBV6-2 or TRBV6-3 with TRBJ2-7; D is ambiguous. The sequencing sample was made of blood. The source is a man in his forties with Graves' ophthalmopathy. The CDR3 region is CASSVEYSYEQYF. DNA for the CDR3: TGTGCCAGCAGTGTCGAGTACTCCTACGAGCAGTACTTC.